This is a list of T cell receptor beta chains from one sample in a study of blood T cells in healthy people across ages. TCRdb itself ran the 5' RACE reads through MiXCR, one entry per CDR3 protein. The data hold some 860,000 distinct CDR3 sequences, with around three fifths observed a single time. Sample: blood. These receptors came from a middle-aged man in good health. The CDR3 runs from the conserved cysteine through the conserved F or W.

TRBV6-6	16	TRBJ2-7	CASRRSSGQGSYEQYF
TRBV7-3	13	TRBJ2-1	CASSSTGTSLQFF
TRBV24-1	14	TRBJ1-2	CATSDGTGKSGYTF
TRBV7-2	14	TRBJ2-3	CASSVQGSGDTQYF
TRBV4-3	14	-	CASSQGGEYNEQYF
TRBV7-9	16	TRBJ2-3	CASSFSVGGSSDTQYF
TRBV3-1	14	TRBJ1-5	CASSQGVGNQPQHF
TRBV7-9	14	TRBJ2-6	CASSERVRANVLTF
TRBV18	14	TRBJ2-5	CASQFGGTEETQYF
TRBV6-2/TRBV6-3	12	-	CASSYSRVEQYF
TRBV30	13	TRBJ2-7	CAWSRDRDYEQYF
TRBV11-2	15	-	CASSLDKGTYNEQYF
TRBV20-1	17	TRBJ1-5	CSARVRVSPAGEQPQHF
TRBV6-1	14	-	CASSDVLLQETQYF
TRBV7-9	12	TRBJ1-2	CASSLSGGAYTF
TRBV29-1	14	TRBJ2-7	CSVEARDRGYEQYF
TRBV7-3	14	TRBJ2-7	CASSLRGRGYEQYF
TRBV10-2	13	TRBJ2-7	CASSESRRYEQYF
TRBV5-1	11	TRBJ2-7	CASSQSQEQYF
TRBV20-1	15	TRBJ1-5	CSARSRGANNQPQHF
TRBV7-2	16	TRBJ2-2	CASSLIAGGPTGELFF
TRBV7-6	16	TRBJ1-6	CASSLEGTGRSSPLHF
TRBV5-5	15	TRBJ2-3	CASSFGGGGTDTQYF
TRBV5-1	13	TRBJ2-3	CASSRDFTDTQYF
TRBV14	13	TRBJ1-5	CASSQTANQPQHF
TRBV7-3	15	TRBJ2-1	CASSYYGRAGNEQFF
TRBV7-2	15	-	CASSLALGTQETQYF
TRBV6-6	15	TRBJ2-5	CASSYQGIPGETQYF
TRBV28	14	TRBJ2-3	CATGRASTTDTQYF
TRBV9	13	TRBJ1-1	CASTRGGLTEAFF
TRBV20-1	12	TRBJ1-2	CSAAGQGPGYTF
TRBV9	13	TRBJ2-3	CASSYRTTDTQYF
TRBV7-6	14	TRBJ2-7	CASSPTVLSYEQYF
TRBV14	14	TRBJ1-1	CASSPARADTEAFF
TRBV10-3	13	TRBJ2-1	CAISLGQGNEQFF
TRBV25-1	14	TRBJ1-1	CASLPPGVNTEAFF
TRBV5-1	14	TRBJ1-1	CASSGAAVNTEAFF
TRBV4-3	16	TRBJ2-5	CASSQDSGQSQETQYF
TRBV4-2	15	TRBJ1-1	CASSPQHGFNTEAFF
TRBV6-2/TRBV6-3	17	TRBJ2-1	CASSYRPRGSRYNEQFF
TRBV15	14	TRBJ1-5	CATSRNRGVQPQHF
TRBV12-3/TRBV12-4	14	TRBJ2-5	CASSLAGWEETQYF